This is a list of T cell receptor beta chains from one sample in a study of PD-1 blockade in classical Hodgkin lymphoma. The repertoire was sequenced with immunoSEQ multiplex PCR; TCRdb's copy has only in-frame clones and lacks some. The top ten clones hold 22% of a sample with 19,000 or so clones, 70% to 90% of them seen once. Sample: peripheral blood mononuclear cells (PBMCs), taken before the fourth cycle of nivolumab. All receptors derive from a human donor with classical Hodgkin lymphoma. CDR3s include the opening cysteine and the closing phenylalanine or tryptophan. The D gene is left open where the match is weak. Not all rows give a size; the values are once, few, many and, for expanded clones, a class.

CDR3aa: CASSIILGRENEQYF; CDR3nt: TGTGCCAGTAGTATAATTCTTGGCAGGGAGAACGAGCAGTACTTC; len: 15; abundance: .; v_gene: TRBV19; d_gene: .; j_gene: TRBJ2-7
CDR3aa: CATSRDRGAQDYGYTF; CDR3nt: TGTGCCACCAGCAGAGATCGCGGGGCGCAGGACTATGGCTACACCTTC; len: 16; abundance: .; v_gene: TRBV15; d_gene: .; j_gene: TRBJ1-2
CDR3aa: CASSQDLNNEQFF; CDR3nt: TGTGCCAGCAGCCAAGATTTGAACAATGAGCAGTTCTTC; len: 13; abundance: once; v_gene: TRBV4-2; d_gene: .; j_gene: TRBJ2-1
CDR3aa: CASSPRGRSYNSPLHF; CDR3nt: TGTGCCAGCAGCCCCAGGGGGCGTTCCTATAATTCACCCCTCCACTTT; len: 16; abundance: .; v_gene: TRBV25-1; d_gene: TRBD1; j_gene: TRBJ1-6
CDR3aa: CASTDRTYSNQPQHF; CDR3nt: TGTGCCAGTACTGACAGAACCTATAGCAATCAGCCCCAGCATTTT; len: 15; abundance: .; v_gene: TRBV19; d_gene: .; j_gene: TRBJ1-5
CDR3aa: CASSTLAGGFEQYF; CDR3nt: TGTGCCAGCTCCACCCTAGCGGGAGGGTTCGAGCAGTACTTC; len: 14; abundance: .; v_gene: TRBV21-1; d_gene: .; j_gene: TRBJ2-7
CDR3aa: CASMRGGSYNEQFF; CDR3nt: TGTGCCAGCATGCGAGGGGGGTCATACAATGAGCAGTTCTTC; len: 14; abundance: .; v_gene: TRBV6-1; d_gene: .; j_gene: TRBJ2-1
CDR3aa: CASSLGETQYF; CDR3nt: TGTGCCAGCAGCTTGGGGGAGACCCAGTACTTC; len: 11; abundance: once; v_gene: TRBV11-2; d_gene: .; j_gene: TRBJ2-5
CDR3aa: CASSQAGNSYNSPLHF; CDR3nt: TGTGCCAGCAGCCAAGCAGGGAACTCCTATAATTCACCCCTCCACTTT; len: 16; abundance: .; v_gene: TRBV4-2; d_gene: .; j_gene: TRBJ1-6
CDR3aa: CASSSAGEPEAFF; CDR3nt: TGTGCCAGCAGTTCGGCCGGAGAACCTGAAGCTTTCTTT; len: 13; abundance: .; v_gene: TRBV6-5; d_gene: .; j_gene: TRBJ1-1
CDR3aa: CASSVLKSSYEQYF; CDR3nt: TGCGCCAGCAGCGTCCTAAAAAGCTCCTACGAGCAGTACTTC; len: 14; abundance: .; v_gene: TRBV5-1; d_gene: .; j_gene: TRBJ2-7
CDR3aa: CASSLVREADQPQHF; CDR3nt: TGTGCCAGCAGCTTAGTAAGGGAGGCGGATCAGCCCCAGCATTTT; len: 15; abundance: few; v_gene: TRBV7-2; d_gene: .; j_gene: TRBJ1-5
CDR3aa: CASSITANTEAFF; CDR3nt: TGTGCCAGTAGTATTACCGCGAACACTGAAGCTTTCTTT; len: 13; abundance: medium-sized; v_gene: TRBV19; d_gene: .; j_gene: TRBJ1-1
CDR3aa: CASSPSEGVPYEQYF; CDR3nt: TGTGCCAGCAGCCCTTCTGAGGGAGTCCCCTACGAGCAGTACTTC; len: 15; abundance: .; v_gene: TRBV9; d_gene: .; j_gene: TRBJ2-7
CDR3aa: CASSDRKLVTEAFF; CDR3nt: TGTGCCAGCAGTGACCGGAAGCTGGTCACTGAAGCTTTCTTT; len: 14; abundance: .; v_gene: TRBV6-6; d_gene: .; j_gene: TRBJ1-1
CDR3aa: CSAIGETQYF; CDR3nt: TGCAGTGCTATCGGCGAGACCCAGTACTTC; len: 10; abundance: .; v_gene: TRBV20-1; d_gene: .; j_gene: TRBJ2-5
CDR3aa: CASSLVDWGQVTTGELFF; CDR3nt: TGTGCCAGCAGCTTAGTGGATTGGGGACAGGTCACTACCGGGGAGCTGTTTTTT; len: 18; abundance: once; v_gene: TRBV11-2; d_gene: TRBD1; j_gene: TRBJ2-2
CDR3aa: CASNSGTRTDTQYF; CDR3nt: TGTGCCAGCAATAGCGGGACCCGCACAGATACGCAGTATTTT; len: 14; abundance: .; v_gene: TRBV6-5; d_gene: TRBD2; j_gene: TRBJ2-3
CDR3aa: CASSETGNQPQHF; CDR3nt: TGTGCCAGCAGCGAAACAGGGAATCAGCCCCAGCATTTT; len: 13; abundance: .; v_gene: TRBV6-5; d_gene: .; j_gene: TRBJ1-5
CDR3aa: CASRKGAQGAEAFF; CDR3nt: TGTGCCAGCAGGAAAGGGGCCCAGGGCGCTGAAGCTTTCTTT; len: 14; abundance: .; v_gene: TRBV6-1; d_gene: .; j_gene: TRBJ1-1
CDR3aa: CSVNSGTGELFF; CDR3nt: TGCAGCGTTAACTCGGGCACCGGGGAGCTGTTTTTT; len: 12; abundance: .; v_gene: TRBV29-1; d_gene: .; j_gene: TRBJ2-2
CDR3aa: CASSPSRSSGSSYNEQFF; CDR3nt: TGCGCCAGCAGCCCCTCCCGAAGTAGCGGGAGTTCTTACAATGAGCAGTTCTTC; len: 18; abundance: once; v_gene: TRBV4-3; d_gene: TRBD2; j_gene: TRBJ2-1
CDR3aa: CASSDKTGDLTNEKLFF; CDR3nt: TGTGCCAGCAGCGATAAAACAGGGGATCTAACTAATGAAAAACTGTTTTTT; len: 17; abundance: .; v_gene: TRBV7-8; d_gene: TRBD1; j_gene: TRBJ1-4
CDR3aa: CASSFYLREAFF; CDR3nt: TGTGCCAGCAGTTTCTACTTGAGGGAAGCTTTCTTT; len: 12; abundance: once; v_gene: TRBV28; d_gene: .; j_gene: TRBJ1-1
CDR3aa: CASSYDSFTGELFF; CDR3nt: TGTGCCAGCAGTTACGACAGCTTCACCGGGGAGCTGTTTTTT; len: 14; abundance: few; v_gene: TRBV6-5; d_gene: .; j_gene: TRBJ2-2
CDR3aa: CASSVSSGVEDTQYF; CDR3nt: TGTGCCAGCAGCGTTTCTAGCGGGGTCGAAGATACGCAGTATTTT; len: 15; abundance: .; v_gene: TRBV5-4; d_gene: TRBD2; j_gene: TRBJ2-3
CDR3aa: CASSAGENTEAFF; CDR3nt: TGTGCCAGCAGTGCCGGAGAGAACACTGAAGCTTTCTTT; len: 13; abundance: .; v_gene: TRBV6-1; d_gene: .; j_gene: TRBJ1-1
CDR3aa: CASRKTDNQPQHF; CDR3nt: TGTGCCAGCAGGAAGACAGACAATCAGCCCCAGCATTTT; len: 13; abundance: few; v_gene: TRBV27; d_gene: .; j_gene: TRBJ1-5
CDR3aa: CASSLTSFQETQYF; CDR3nt: TGCGCCAGCAGCTTGACTAGCTTCCAAGAGACCCAGTACTTC; len: 14; abundance: .; v_gene: TRBV5-1; d_gene: .; j_gene: TRBJ2-5
CDR3aa: CASSPVSSQETQYF; CDR3nt: TGTGCCAGCAGCCCAGTCAGTTCTCAAGAGACCCAGTACTTC; len: 14; abundance: large; v_gene: TRBV7-9; d_gene: .; j_gene: TRBJ2-5
CDR3aa: CASSVTGAGANVLTF; CDR3nt: TGTGCCAGCAGTGTAACGGGGGCTGGGGCCAACGTCCTGACTTTC; len: 15; abundance: .; v_gene: TRBV28; d_gene: .; j_gene: TRBJ2-6
CDR3aa: CASSDSGRRTEAFF; CDR3nt: TGTGCCAGCAGTGATTCGGGTAGGCGCACTGAAGCTTTCTTT; len: 14; abundance: .; v_gene: TRBV2; d_gene: .; j_gene: TRBJ1-1
CDR3aa: CASSYSPWTAYGYTF; CDR3nt: TGTGCCAGCAGTTACTCCCCATGGACGGCCTATGGCTACACCTTC; len: 15; abundance: .; v_gene: TRBV6-6; d_gene: .; j_gene: TRBJ1-2